The sequence of this T cell receptor beta chain was determined in a study of T-cell memory formation after mild COVID-19. On this clonotype itself: Its antigen is unidentified.

The CDR3 contains 14 residues. Trimming took 1 base from V and 6 from J, leaving 10 bases between them. Germline CDR1 is KGHDR and CDR2 is SFDVKD. TCRdb passed the 5' RACE reads through MiXCR, listing each CDR3 protein once. Of 120,000 or so distinct CDR3 sequences detected, less than 6.5% appear once; the ten largest clones hold 2% to 2.5%. Study results and limitations: Cross-reactive memory apparently joined, as some responding clones appeared in pre-infection memory.

Sequenced material: PBMCs or a T cell subset sorted from them (not recorded which). This receptor was obtained from an adult woman who had mild COVID-19 (a few samples of this study predate the infection). Cell type and time point are not known. The chain joins TRBV24-1 to TRBJ2-3, with TRBD2 as a possible D gene (5 bases). The CDR3 DNA reads as TGTGCCACCAGTGATTTTAGGACTTCGGATACGCAGTATTTT. This translates into CATSDFRTSDTQYF.